This TCR beta chain derives from a study of blood T cells in healthy people across ages. Comments on this clonotype: No antigen is known for it.

General study findings and limits: Researchers deemed the diversity estimates from one million T cells underestimates.

A second PCR of about 7 to 11 cycles used a sample-barcoded 5' primer and a J-beta primer mix. TCRdb re-analysed the 5' RACE reads in MiXCR, keeping a single row per CDR3 protein. The table includes about 1.5 million distinct CDR3 sequences, approximately 43% detected once. CDR1 and CDR2 (germline): SGHDN, FVKESK. The CDR3 loop spans 15 amino acids. Trimming cost V 3 bases and J 4 bases, with 16 bases left between them. Sequences were obtained from blood. This TCR derives from a woman younger than 35 in good health. The chain uses TRBV14 and TRBJ2-7; tentative D call: TRBD1 (8 bases). In nucleotides, the CDR3 is TGTGCCAGCAGCCAGTACAGGGGGGGATCGTACGAGCAGTACTTC. Amino acid sequence: CASSQYRGGSYEQYF. The full variable domain, completed using reference TRBV14 and TRBJ2-7, is EAGVTQFPSHSVIEKGQTVTLRCDPISGHDNLYWYRRVMGKEIKFLLHFVKESKQDESGMPNNRFLAERTGGTYSTLKVQPAELEDSGVYFCASSQYRGGSYEQYFGPGTRLTVT.